The clone carrying this T cell receptor (beta chain) was seen only a few times. No antigen is known for it. These data belong to a study of blood T cells in healthy people across ages. With a J-beta primer mix and a sample-barcoded 5' primer, a second PCR ran about 7 to 12 cycles. TCRdb used MiXCR to reprocess the 5' RACE reads, holding one entry per CDR3 protein. The sample has about 800,000 distinct CDR3 sequences; over 45% are singletons. Study-wide results and caveats: Long-lived and aged donors differed, with more naive CD4+ cells and higher diversity in the long-lived.

Trimming cost V 5 bases and J 4 bases, with 11 bases left between them. The CDR3 contains 12 residues. Germline V gene lookup returns CDR1 DFQATT and CDR2 SNEGSKA (reference sequence). V usage is TRBV20-1 and J usage is TRBJ1-2; no clear D gene. The TCR originated in a man aged 25-45 years in good health. Sequencing used blood. DNA for the CDR3: TGCAGTGCTGTTGACGGCACCTATGGCTACACCTTC. It yields the protein CSAVDGTYGYTF.